Below, one T cell receptor beta chain is given with its context. This sample is part of a study of graft-versus-host responses after intestinal transplantation. Measured with immunoSEQ multiplex PCR; TCRdb has only the in-frame clones, and not every one. The top ten hold around 0.57% of the sample, which has around 23,000 clones, more than 85% seen once. The receptor's source is a human patient who received an intestinal transplant, so some T cells may come from the graft donor. Source: PBMCs, taken 18 days after transplant.

The CDR3 nucleotides are TGTGCCAGCAGCACCGGGACTTTGGGGAATGAGCAGTTCTTC. Residues: CASSTGTLGNEQFF. The chain has TRBV5-4 and TRBJ2-1, with a possible D match to TRBD2 (6 bases). Trimming pared 4 bases from V and 7 bases from J, leaving 15 bases between. The CDR3 has 14 amino acids. The germline V gene has CDR1 SGHNT and CDR2 YYREEE (reference sequence).